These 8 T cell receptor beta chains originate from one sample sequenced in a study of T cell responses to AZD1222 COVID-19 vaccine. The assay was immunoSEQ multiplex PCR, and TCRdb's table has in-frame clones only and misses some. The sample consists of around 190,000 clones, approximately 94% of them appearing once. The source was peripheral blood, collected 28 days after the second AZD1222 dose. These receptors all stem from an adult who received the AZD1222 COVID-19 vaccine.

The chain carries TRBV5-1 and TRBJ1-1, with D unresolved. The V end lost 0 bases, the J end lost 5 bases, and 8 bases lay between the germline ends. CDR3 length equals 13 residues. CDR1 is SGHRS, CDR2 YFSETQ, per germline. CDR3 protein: CASSLVVGTEAFF. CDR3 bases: TGCGCCAGCAGCTTGGTGGTGGGAACTGAAGCTTTCTTT.

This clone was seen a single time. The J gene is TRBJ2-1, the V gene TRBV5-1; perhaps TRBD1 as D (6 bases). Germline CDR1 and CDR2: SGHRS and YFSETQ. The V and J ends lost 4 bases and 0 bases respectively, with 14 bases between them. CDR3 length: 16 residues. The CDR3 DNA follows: TGCGCCAGCAGCACGTCCCGGGACAACTCCTACAATGAGCAGTTCTTC. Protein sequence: CASSTSRDNSYNEQFF.

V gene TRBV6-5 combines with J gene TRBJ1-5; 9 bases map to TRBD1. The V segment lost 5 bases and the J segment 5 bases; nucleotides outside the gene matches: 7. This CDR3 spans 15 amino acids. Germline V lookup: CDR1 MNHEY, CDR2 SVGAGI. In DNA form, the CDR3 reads TGTGCCAGCAGTATACAGGGGGCAGACGATCAGCCCCAGCATTTT. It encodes CASSIQGADDQPQHF.

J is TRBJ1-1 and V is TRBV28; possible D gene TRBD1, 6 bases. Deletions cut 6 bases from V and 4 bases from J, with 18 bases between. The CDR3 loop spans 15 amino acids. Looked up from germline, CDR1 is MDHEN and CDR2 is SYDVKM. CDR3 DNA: TGTGCCAGCAGGCCCTTGATGCGAGGGGGCACTGAAGCTTTCTTT. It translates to CASRPLMRGGTEAFF.

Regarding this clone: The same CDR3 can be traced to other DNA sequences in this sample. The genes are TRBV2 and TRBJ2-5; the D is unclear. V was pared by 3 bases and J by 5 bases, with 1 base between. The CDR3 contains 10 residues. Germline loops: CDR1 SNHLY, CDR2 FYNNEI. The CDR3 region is CASSEETQYF. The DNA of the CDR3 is TGTGCCAGCAGTGAGGAGACCCAGTACTTC.

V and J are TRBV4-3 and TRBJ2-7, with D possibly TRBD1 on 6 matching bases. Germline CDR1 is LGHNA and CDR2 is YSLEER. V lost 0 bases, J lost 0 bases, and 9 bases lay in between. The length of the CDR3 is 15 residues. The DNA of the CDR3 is TGCGCCAGCAGCCAAGACAGGGGCCTCTCCTACGAGCAGTACTTC. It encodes CASSQDRGLSYEQYF.

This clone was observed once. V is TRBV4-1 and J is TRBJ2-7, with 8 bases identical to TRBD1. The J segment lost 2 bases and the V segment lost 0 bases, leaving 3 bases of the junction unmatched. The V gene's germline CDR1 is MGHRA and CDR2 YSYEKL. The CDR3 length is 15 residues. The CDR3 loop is CASSQEDRVTYEQYF. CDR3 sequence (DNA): TGCGCCAGCAGCCAAGAGGACAGGGTCACCTACGAGCAGTACTTC.

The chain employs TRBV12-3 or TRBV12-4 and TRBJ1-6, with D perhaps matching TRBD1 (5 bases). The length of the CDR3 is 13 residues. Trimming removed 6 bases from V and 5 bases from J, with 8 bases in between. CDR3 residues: CASRQQDNSPLHF. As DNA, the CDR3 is TGTGCCAGCAGACAACAGGATAATTCACCCCTCCACTTT.